One and the same sample provided the 25 T cell receptor beta chains below, sequenced in a study of CD8 T cells in ankylosing spondylitis. TCRdb re-analysed the 5' RACE reads in MiXCR, keeping a single row per CDR3 protein. Altogether 350,000 or so distinct CDR3 sequences are present, 11% being singletons, with the ten largest covering roughly 9.2%. The sequencing input was blood, either unsorted or a sorted T cell fraction (not recorded which). Receptors were obtained from a female donor with ankylosing spondylitis or in good health (not recorded which).

This rearrangement joins TRBV27 to TRBJ2-1; no clear D. Germline V CDR1 and CDR2: MNHEY, SMNVEV (reference sequence). Trimming took 6 bases from V and 2 from J, leaving 14 bases between them. CDR3 size: 15 residues. As DNA, the CDR3 is TGTGCCAGCAGCTATCCGGTCCCTCCCTACAATGAGCAGTTCTTC. It yields the protein CASSYPVPPYNEQFF.

This chain uses TRBV4-2 with TRBJ2-5; D gene ambiguous. This CDR3 comprises 14 residues. With 0 bases removed from V and 7 bases from J, the gap between germline ends came to 12 bases. The germline gives CDR1 LGHNA, CDR2 YNFKEQ. The CDR3 loop reads CASSQEAQSGTQYF. The DNA for the CDR3 is TGTGCCAGCAGCCAAGAGGCCCAGTCGGGGACCCAGTACTTC.

V is TRBV10-3 and J is TRBJ2-1; D is uncertain. Germline-derived CDR1 and CDR2 are ENHRY and SYGVKD. Trimming pared 4 bases from V and 5 bases from J, leaving 6 bases between. CDR3 length: 12 residues. In nucleotides, the CDR3 is TGTGCCATCAGTGTCAGAAACAATGAGCAGTTCTTC. It is translated as CAISVRNNEQFF.

This clonotype showed up just a few times. V and J are TRBV6-1 and TRBJ2-5; TRBD1 agrees at 9 bases. The CDR3 consists of 14 residues. With 3 bases clipped from V and 5 bases from J, the junction kept 4 bases outside the gene matches. Germline V gene lookup returns CDR1 MNHNS and CDR2 SASEGT. CDR3 nucleotide sequence: TGTGCCAGCAGTGAGGGACAGGGTGGGGAGACCCAGTACTTC. It specifies CASSEGQGGETQYF.

This clonotype showed up just a few times. This chain uses TRBV28 with TRBJ2-3, with D uncertain. Trimming removed 5 bases from V and 5 bases from J, with 11 bases in between. Germline lookup yields CDR1 MDHEN and CDR2 SYDVKM. The CDR3 is 13 amino acids. The CDR3 here is CASSPPVGDTQYF. The CDR3 DNA follows: TGTGCCAGCAGTCCCCCTGTAGGAGATACGCAGTATTTT.

This clonotype was detected many times. V and J are TRBV20-1 and TRBJ2-1, with 8 bases matching TRBD2. V dropped 4 bases and J dropped 9; count of bases not matched to a gene: 14. CDR1 and CDR2 (germline): DFQATT, SNEGSKA (reference sequence). The CDR3 totals 15 residues. The CDR3 DNA sequence: TGCAGTGCTAAGGAAGACGGGGGGGCACGGGGTGAGCAGTTCTTC. Protein product: CSAKEDGGARGEQFF.

This sequence joins TRBV20-1 and TRBJ2-5; D unresolved. The CDR3 sequence is 10 residues long. Trimming took 7 bases from V and 5 from J, leaving 8 bases between them. Germline V gene sequence: CDR1 DFQATT, CDR2 SNEGSKA (reference sequence). CDR3 bases: TGCAGTGTGGGCCAGGAGACCCAGTACTTC. It specifies CSVGQETQYF.

In this sample, this clonotype turned up many times. The chain couples TRBV6-2 or TRBV6-3 to TRBJ1-5; D is uncertain. The germline CDR1 and CDR2 sequences are MNHEY and SVGEGT. V was clipped by 0 bases and J by 2 bases, with 11 bases between them. This CDR3 is 16 amino acids long. CDR3 residues: CASSYSRRSGNQPQHF. The CDR3 bases are TGTGCCAGCAGTTACTCTCGCAGGTCGGGCAATCAGCCCCAGCATTTT.

Ten or more counts support this clonotype. The chain couples TRBV12-3 or TRBV12-4 to TRBJ2-2, with TRBD1 as a possible D gene (7 bases). This CDR3 spans 15 amino acids. The germline V and J ends were trimmed by 3 bases and 1 base, with 9 bases remaining between them. This CDR3 reads CASSFQGGNTGELFF. The CDR3 DNA reads as TGTGCCAGCAGTTTTCAGGGGGGGAACACCGGGGAGCTGTTTTTT.

This clonotype appeared a single time. At one end, the junction sequence differs from germline, possibly due to a read error. V gene TRBV28 combines with J gene TRBJ2-4, with D maybe TRBD2 (6 bases). This CDR3 contains 18 residues. Germline CDR1 and CDR2: MDHEN and SYDVKM. The CDR3 DNA follows: TGTGGCAGCAGTTTATGGGGACTCGGGTTACAAGCCAAAAACATTCAGTACTTC. Translated, it gives CGSSLWGLGLQAKNIQYF.

J is TRBJ2-7 and V is TRBV20-1; 8 bases are a match to TRBD2. This CDR3 contains 13 residues. With V trimmed by 2 bases and J by 6 bases, 6 bases remained unmatched. The germline V gene encodes CDR1 DFQATT and CDR2 SNEGSKA (reference sequence). CDR3: CSARLPGGLEQYF. The CDR3, as DNA: TGCAGTGCTAGATTGCCGGGGGGGCTCGAGCAGTACTTC.

At least ten counts were recorded for this clonotype. The V gene is TRBV5-1, the J gene TRBJ2-1; TRBD1 aligns across 7 bases. With 7 bases clipped from V and 4 bases from J, the junction kept 14 bases outside the gene matches. The CDR3 length is 16 residues. Germline V gene data show CDR1 as SGHRS and CDR2 as YFSETQ. The CDR3 DNA reads TGCGCCAGCGGCCCGGGACAGACGATAAATTACAATGAGCAGTTCTTC. Residues: CASGPGQTINYNEQFF. The full variable domain, completed using reference TRBV5-1 and TRBJ2-1, is KAGVTQTPRYLIKTRGQQVTLSCSPISGHRSVSWYQQTPGQGLQFLFEYFSETQRNKGNFPGRFSGRQFSNSRSEMNVSTLELGDSALYLCASGPGQTINYNEQFFGPGTRLTVL.

This chain joins TRBV20-1 and TRBJ1-4, with 9 bases identical to TRBD1. The length of the CDR3 is 16 residues. V trimming: 0 bases; J trimming: 8 bases; junction bases outside the gene matches: 10. Germline CDR1 DFQATT, CDR2 SNEGSKA (reference sequence). The CDR3 reads CSARDLLQGAGEKLFF. For the CDR3, the DNA is TGCAGTGCTAGAGACCTCTTACAGGGGGCCGGGGAAAAACTGTTTTTT.

This clonotype was seen ten or more times. The chain links TRBV20-1 to TRBJ1-4, with D uncertain. V dropped 4 bases and J dropped 4 bases, with 7 bases sitting between them. CDR1 DFQATT and CDR2 SNEGSKA come from the germline V gene (reference sequence). CDR3 length equals 12 residues. This chain's CDR3 is CSATFLNEKLFF. CDR3 DNA: TGCAGTGCTACCTTCCTTAATGAAAAACTGTTTTTT.

This clonotype came up many times. The chain joins TRBV6-4 to TRBJ2-1; 11 bases match TRBD1. From germline, CDR1 is MRHNA and CDR2 SNTAGT. The trim removed 6 bases at V and 7 bases at J, leaving 8 bases unmatched. This CDR3 is built from 15 residues. CDR3 amino acids: CASSKLDRGLNEQFF. The CDR3 DNA reads as TGTGCCAGCAGCAAGTTGGACAGGGGGCTTAATGAGCAGTTCTTC.

This clonotype turned up a few times. The chain links TRBV7-2 to TRBJ2-2; D is perhaps TRBD2 (6 bases). There are 15 residues in the CDR3. Germline V gene lookup returns CDR1 SGHTA and CDR2 FQGNSA. V was trimmed by 7 bases and J by 5 bases, leaving 17 bases between them. CDR3 residues: CASKYPLGRTGELFF. The CDR3 DNA sequence: TGTGCCAGCAAGTACCCACTGGGGAGGACCGGGGAGCTGTTTTTT. The whole variable domain, remainder taken from reference TRBV7-2 and TRBJ2-2, is GAGVSQSPSNKVTEKGKDVELRCDPISGHTALYWYRQSLGQGLEFLIYFQGNSAPDKSGLPSDRFSAERTGGSVSTLTIQRTQQEDSAVYLCASKYPLGRTGELFFGEGSRLTVL.

This clonotype has at least ten counts. The chain links TRBV20-1 to TRBJ2-2, with a possible D match to TRBD2 (5 bases). Trimming left V 0 bases short and J 1 base short, with 9 bases between. The germline CDR1 and CDR2 sequences are DFQATT and SNEGSKA (reference sequence). The CDR3 length is 15 residues. The CDR3 DNA reads as TGCAGTGCTAGAGATCCAGAGGGGAACACCGGGGAGCTGTTTTTT. It encodes CSARDPEGNTGELFF.

This clonotype was seen many times. The chain couples TRBV6-2 or TRBV6-3 to TRBJ2-1; 9 bases line up with TRBD1. There are 14 residues in the CDR3. Per germline, CDR1 MNHEY and CDR2 SVGEGT. V lost 5 bases, J lost 6 bases, and 5 bases stayed unmatched. DNA of the CDR3: TGTGCCAGCAGTCCCGGGACAGGGTTCAATGAGCAGTTCTTC. This codes for CASSPGTGFNEQFF.

The sample holds many counts of this clonotype. The V and J genes are TRBV5-1 and TRBJ1-5; D is undetermined. Germline V gives CDR1 SGHRS, CDR2 YFSETQ. Deletions cut 4 bases from V and 7 bases from J, with 12 bases between. The CDR3 is 13 residues long. CDR3 DNA sequence: TGCGCCAGCAGCCCTGATAGAGGACAGCCCCAGCATTTT. Protein product: CASSPDRGQPQHF.

The chain uses TRBV5-1 and TRBJ1-6, with 10 bases lining up with TRBD1. The germline V gene encodes CDR1 SGHRS and CDR2 YFSETQ. The CDR3 loop spans 16 amino acids. V lost 4 bases and J lost 5; bases outside the gene matches: 6. The CDR3 DNA is TGCGCCAGCAGCCTGACAGGGGGCGGTGATAATTCACCCCTCCACTTT. Translation: CASSLTGGGDNSPLHF.

This clonotype was seen many times. V gene TRBV4-2 combines with J gene TRBJ1-4; D gene ambiguous. Germline values: CDR1 LGHNA, CDR2 YNFKEQ. V lost 0 bases to trimming and J lost 8 bases, with 16 bases between them. The CDR3 spans 16 residues. In DNA, the CDR3 is TGTGCCAGCAGCCAAGAGGCGACCCTACCGAGGGAAAAACTGTTTTTT. As protein: CASSQEATLPREKLFF.

The chain employs TRBV5-1 and TRBJ2-2, with a tentative D call TRBD2 (5 bases). Germline V gene sequence: CDR1 SGHRS, CDR2 YFSETQ. The CDR3 length is 13 residues. Trimming pared 6 bases from V and 6 bases from J, leaving 12 bases between. CDR3 sequence: CASKFRESGELFF. CDR3 bases: TGCGCCAGCAAATTTCGGGAATCCGGGGAGCTGTTTTTT.

The CDR3 reads CASSPRQSFGNGYTF. The CDR3, as DNA: TGTGCCAGCAGTCCTCGACAGTCGTTTGGAAATGGCTACACCTTC. The chain links TRBV27 to TRBJ1-2; D perhaps matches TRBD1 (5 bases). CDR3 length: 15 amino acids. Trimming took off 5 bases at V and 6 bases at J, with 19 bases between the two ends. Germline V gene lookup returns CDR1 MNHEY and CDR2 SMNVEV (reference sequence).

This clonotype was found many times. The rearrangement uses TRBV21-1 and TRBJ2-1; the table names TRBD1, a call not compared with the DNA. TRBV21-1 is tagged as a pseudogene. The CDR3 is 18 amino acids. The CDR3 DNA sequence: TGTGCCAGCAGCAAGACAGACTTGACCGGGACTCACTACAATGAGCAGTTCTTC. Its protein is CASSKTDLTGTHYNEQFF.

V gene TRBV12-3 or TRBV12-4 combines with J gene TRBJ2-3; tentative D call: TRBD2 (6 bases). The CDR3 spans 13 residues. V lost 8 bases to trimming and J lost 5 bases, with 14 bases between them. The CDR3: CASRRPGGDTQYF. The CDR3 DNA follows: TGTGCCAGCCGCAGGCCCGGGGGAGATACGCAGTATTTT.